The rows below give T cell receptor beta chains drawn from one sample of a study of identical twins. One entry per CDR3 protein, called by TCRdb with MiXCR from the 5' RACE reads. The sample lists around 490,000 distinct CDR3 sequences; approximately 15% were seen once. The same specimen was also included in a second study, on yellow fever vaccine responses in identical twins.

Sequenced sample: CD4+ T cells sorted from blood. All receptors derive from a woman between 18 and 29 years old in good health. The CDR3 runs from the conserved cysteine through the conserved F or W. A D gene is named only where the DNA matches it firmly. Rows give clone size only sometimes, using once, few, many, or a class for an expanded clone.

NA	TRBV18	TRBD2	TRBJ2-1	TGTGCCAGCTCACCACCAACCGGGACTAGCGGCTACAATGAGCAGTTCTTC	CASSPPTGTSGYNEQFF
few	TRBV7-9	NA	TRBJ2-3	TGTGCCAGCCTGACGGATACAGATACGCAGTATTTT	CASLTDTDTQYF
NA	TRBV5-1	NA	TRBJ2-2	TGCGCCAGCAGCTTGAATGTCCAGGGAACCGGGGAGCTGTTTTTT	CASSLNVQGTGELFF
many	TRBV4-3	NA	TRBJ2-5	TGCGCCAGCAGCCAGGAACTAGCATACCAAGAGACCCAGTACTTC	CASSQELAYQETQYF
NA	TRBV4-3	TRBD1	TRBJ2-1	TGCGCCAGCAGCCAGGGGACAGATCACAATGAGCAGTTCTTC	CASSQGTDHNEQFF
NA	TRBV7-2	NA	TRBJ2-3	TGTGCCAGCAGCTTAGGGAGACCTAGCACAGATACGCAGTATTTT	CASSLGRPSTDTQYF
NA	TRBV3-1	TRBD1	TRBJ2-1	TGTGCCAGCAGCCAAGAAGCCGGCAGGGGGCGCACCAATGAGCAGTTCTTC	CASSQEAGRGRTNEQFF
few	TRBV29-1	NA	TRBJ2-5	TGCAGCGTTGGTCAGGCAGTCCTAGAGACCCAGTACTTC	CSVGQAVLETQYF
NA	TRBV3-1	NA	TRBJ1-1	TGTGCCAGCAGCCGGGTGACGAACACTGAAGCTTTCTTT	CASSRVTNTEAFF
few	TRBV5-1	NA	TRBJ2-3	TGCGCCAGCAGCGGTAGTGCCAGCACAGATACGCAGTATTTT	CASSGSASTDTQYF
NA	TRBV3-1	TRBD2	TRBJ2-3	TGTGCCAGCAGCCGATCCCGGGGGGGAGCGGGAGGCCAATATTTT	CASSRSRGGAGGQYF
many	TRBV20-1	NA	TRBJ2-3	TGCAGTGCTAACCGGGACTCTTACACAGATACGCAGTATTTT	CSANRDSYTDTQYF
few	TRBV15	TRBD1	TRBJ2-4	TGTGCCACCAGCAGAGATCCGGGCCTCGACAGGGTCGTCTACATTCAGTACTTC	CATSRDPGLDRVVYIQYF
NA	TRBV7-9	TRBD2	TRBJ2-3	TGTGCCAGCAGCTCCGGACTAGCGGGAACCGCAGATACGCAGTATTTT	CASSSGLAGTADTQYF
few	TRBV20-1	TRBD1	TRBJ1-5	TGCAGTGCTAGAGATGCGGCAGGGGGCCCCGCTAATCAGCCCCAGCATTTT	CSARDAAGGPANQPQHF
once	TRBV7-2	TRBD2	TRBJ2-1	TGTGCCAGCAGCTTTGCGCCTAGCGGGGGTAGCGATGAGCAGTTCTTC	CASSFAPSGGSDEQFF
many	TRBV12-3/TRBV12-4	NA	TRBJ1-2	TGTGCCAGCAGTCCCCGGGTCCAGTATGGCTACACCTTC	CASSPRVQYGYTF
few	TRBV14	TRBD2	TRBJ2-3	TGTGCCAGCAGCCGGGAACTAGCGGGAGTTTATGGAGATACGCAGTATTTT	CASSRELAGVYGDTQYF
many	TRBV6-1	NA	TRBJ1-3	TGTGCCAGCAGGGGCAATTTATTATCTGGAAACACCATATATTTT	CASRGNLLSGNTIYF
few	TRBV10-3	NA	TRBJ2-7	TGTGCCCGCAAGGGGGGGGCGCAAACCTACGAGCAGTACTTC	CARKGGAQTYEQYF
NA	TRBV11-2	NA	TRBJ2-1	TGTGCCAGCAGCTTACGTAGGTTTGGCTCCTACAATGAGCAGTTCTTC	CASSLRRFGSYNEQFF
NA	TRBV12-3/TRBV12-4	NA	TRBJ2-2	TGTGCCAGCAGCCCGAACAGGGCGGGTGCCGGGGAGCTGTTTTTT	CASSPNRAGAGELFF
NA	TRBV6-1	TRBD1	TRBJ2-4	TGTGCCAGCAGTGCCTTGACAGGGGGGACGGCCAAAAACATTCAGTACTTC	CASSALTGGTAKNIQYF
few	TRBV5-4	TRBD1	TRBJ2-3	TGTGCCAGCAGCGTGGACAGGTTAACAGATACGCAGTATTTT	CASSVDRLTDTQYF
many	TRBV20-1	NA	TRBJ2-1	TGCAGTGCCCGCCAGGGGTCCTACAATGAGCAGTTCTTC	CSARQGSYNEQFF
many	TRBV3-1	TRBD1	TRBJ1-2	TGTGCCAGCAGCCAAGGGACAGGCTATGGCTACACCTTC	CASSQGTGYGYTF
NA	TRBV28	NA	TRBJ2-1	TGTGCCAGCAGTCCCCTAAACTTCGGCGATGAGCAGTTCTTC	CASSPLNFGDEQFF
many	TRBV5-1	TRBD2	TRBJ2-6	TGCGCCAGCAGCTTTGGGACTAGCGGGGCTGGGGCCAACGTCCTGACTTTC	CASSFGTSGAGANVLTF
few	TRBV11-2	TRBD1	TRBJ2-5	TGTGCCAGCAGAAGGTTAGGGACAGTACAAGAGACCCAGTACTTC	CASRRLGTVQETQYF
few	TRBV5-1	NA	TRBJ2-2	TGCGCCAGCAGCTTCCTTGCGGGGACCACAACAGGGTCCAGGGAGCTGTTTTTT	CASSFLAGTTTGSRELFF
few	TRBV7-6	TRBD1	TRBJ1-2	TGTGCCAGCAGCTTAGGTCCCCCTACAGGGGGCGATGGCTACACCTTC	CASSLGPPTGGDGYTF
NA	TRBV5-1	NA	TRBJ1-6	TGCGCCAGCAGCTTGGCCGACCCATCGGAGGCCCTCCACTTT	CASSLADPSEALHF
many	TRBV7-2	TRBD2	TRBJ2-1	TGTGCCAGCAGCCCCTCTCGCGGGAGCACTGAGCAGTTCTTC	CASSPSRGSTEQFF
few	TRBV11-2	NA	TRBJ2-7	TGTGCCAGCAGCTTAATGGGGGGGGCCTTCCCCTACGAGCAGTACTTC	CASSLMGGAFPYEQYF
few	TRBV11-2	TRBD2	TRBJ2-1	TGTGCCAGCAGCTTAGATCAAAAAGCGGGAACGTTCTTC	CASSLDQKAGTFF
few	TRBV27	TRBD1	TRBJ2-5	TGTGCCAGCAGTCCGTCGACAGGGGCAGGGACCCAGTACTTC	CASSPSTGAGTQYF
many	TRBV12-3/TRBV12-4	NA	TRBJ1-1	TGTGCCAGCCTCGGAAGGGTTGACACTGAAGCTTTCTTT	CASLGRVDTEAFF
NA	TRBV20-1	TRBD2	TRBJ2-7	TGCAGTGCTGTATCCGGGACTAGCGGCTACGAGCAGTACTTC	CSAVSGTSGYEQYF
few	TRBV24-1	NA	TRBJ2-2	TGTGCCACCAGTGACACGACAGGGAACACCGGGGAGCTGTTTTTT	CATSDTTGNTGELFF
few	TRBV28	NA	TRBJ1-1	TGTGCCAGCAGTTCAATGAAGGGATTTGGGGGGTCGAACACTGAAGCTTTCTTT	CASSSMKGFGGSNTEAFF
few	TRBV12-3/TRBV12-4	TRBD2	TRBJ2-4	TGTGCCAGCACCAGCGGGGGGGCCCTGAACATTCAGTACTTC	CASTSGGALNIQYF
NA	TRBV20-1	NA	TRBJ2-1	TGCAGTGCCCGTTCCCGGGGGCAGGGCTACAATGAGCAGTTCTTC	CSARSRGQGYNEQFF
NA	TRBV2	TRBD1	TRBJ2-1	TGTGCCAGCAGTCCCAGGACAGGGGCCGGGAGGATTTCGGATGAGCAGTTCTTC	CASSPRTGAGRISDEQFF
many	TRBV3-1	NA	TRBJ1-4	TGTGCCAGCAGCCAATATGGAGGGAGGACTAATGAAAAACTGTTTTTT	CASSQYGGRTNEKLFF
few	TRBV7-2	TRBD1	TRBJ2-2	TGTGCCAGCAGCCCACAGGGGTGGGAGCTGTTTTTT	CASSPQGWELFF
few	TRBV5-4	TRBD2	TRBJ2-3	TGTGCCAGCAGCCCGAAACTAGCGGGGGGACTGAGCACAGATACGCAGTATTTT	CASSPKLAGGLSTDTQYF
NA	TRBV3-1	TRBD2	TRBJ2-1	TGTGCCAGCAGCAACCACGTAGCGGGGGGGCCTCGCAATGAGCAGTTCTTC	CASSNHVAGGPRNEQFF
NA	TRBV12-3/TRBV12-4	NA	TRBJ2-1	TGTGCCAGCAGTTCTGCGCCGGGACTCCCCTACAATGAGCAGTTCTTC	CASSSAPGLPYNEQFF
NA	TRBV27	NA	TRBJ1-5	TGTGCCAGCAGTTTCATCGGGGGTCAGCCCCAGCATTTT	CASSFIGGQPQHF
NA	TRBV12-3/TRBV12-4	TRBD1	TRBJ2-1	TGTGCCAGCAGTTTGGGCGTCGGGACAGGGGACAATGAGCAGTTCTTC	CASSLGVGTGDNEQFF
few	TRBV20-1	NA	TRBJ2-1	TGCAGTGCTAGAGATCATCGAGGTAGTCGGTCCTACAATGAGCAGTTCTTC	CSARDHRGSRSYNEQFF
NA	TRBV9	NA	TRBJ2-2	TGTGCCAGTAACTCCGGGACAACGAACACCGGGGAGCTGTTTTTT	CASNSGTTNTGELFF
NA	TRBV2	NA	TRBJ2-1	TGTGCCAGCAGTGAAGCTTCCGAGCAGTTCTTC	CASSEASEQFF
few	TRBV9	NA	TRBJ2-3	TGTGCCAGCAGCCGGACTCCCTCCCCTGGGGATACGCAGTATTTT	CASSRTPSPGDTQYF
NA	TRBV21-1	NA	TRBJ2-2	TGTGCCAGCAGCCTTCGGGGACAGGCGAACACCGGGGAGCTGTTTTTT	CASSLRGQANTGELFF